This TCR beta chain was sequenced in a study of blood T cell repertoires in COVID-19. Whole-study context: T cells, B-cell-depleted T cells, or PBMCs provided the cDNA or gDNA that served as material.

Profiled with immunoSEQ multiplex PCR; TCRdb holds only in-frame clones, not every one. The table lists 250,000 or so clones, approximately 85% of them singletons. Germline CDR1 and CDR2: SNHLY and FYNNEI. CDR3 length: 14 amino acids. Trimming left V 7 bases short and J 3 bases short, with 15 bases between. The source is a woman in her 50s who had been exposed to COVID-19. Sample: PBMCs or T cells enriched from blood (not recorded which). The rearrangement uses TRBV2 and TRBJ1-2; D perhaps matches TRBD1 (5 bases). This CDR3 reads CASKTGGRDYGYTF. In DNA, the CDR3 is TGTGCCAGCAAAACAGGCGGTCGTGACTATGGCTACACCTTC.